Each of the 25 T cell receptor beta chains below was sequenced from the same sample in a study of blood T cell repertoires in COVID-19. Only in-frame clones appear in the TCRdb table, and some are missing; sequencing was by immunoSEQ multiplex PCR. Seen here are about 150,000 clones, around 86% observed once, and the top ten hold around 6.3%. What was sequenced was peripheral blood. The source of these receptors is an elderly man with acute or convalescent COVID-19.

The chain uses TRBV24-1 and TRBJ2-3; 15 nucleotides line up with TRBD2. V lost 0 bases, J lost 6 bases, and 0 bases stayed unmatched. Germline V gives CDR1 KGHDR, CDR2 SFDVKD. The CDR3 is made up of 16 amino acids. The CDR3 DNA reads TGTGCCACCAGTGATTTGGGGACTAGCGGGGGGGATACGCAGTATTTT. Residues: CATSDLGTSGGDTQYF.

This rearrangement joins TRBV6-1 to TRBJ2-7; 7 nucleotides match TRBD1. The ends lost 3 bases at V and 7 bases at J; junction bases unmatched: 9. Germline lookup yields CDR1 MNHNS and CDR2 SASEGT. The CDR3 loop spans 14 amino acids. The CDR3 bases are TGTGCCAGCAGTGAGGGCGCCAGGACAGGAGAGCAGTACTTC. It yields the protein CASSEGARTGEQYF.

This chain uses TRBV27 with TRBJ2-2, with D hard to call. V lost 1 base, J lost 2 bases, and 14 bases lay in between. Per germline, CDR1 MNHEY and CDR2 SMNVEV (reference sequence). This CDR3 comprises 17 residues. The CDR3 reads CASSLLRAPPNTGELFF. Written as DNA, the CDR3 is TGTGCCAGCAGTTTATTACGCGCTCCTCCTAACACCGGGGAGCTGTTTTTT.

The J gene is TRBJ2-2, the V gene TRBV5-1, with 8 bases that match TRBD1. CDR3 length equals 15 residues. The junction had 5 bases not matched to a gene; V was cut back by 0 bases and J by 7 bases. Germline V CDR1 and CDR2: SGHRS, YFSETQ. The CDR3 bases are TGCGCCAGCAGCTTGGTTCCAGGGGGCGGCGGGGAGCTGTTTTTT. This encodes CASSLVPGGGGELFF.

The chain couples TRBV3-1 (or the pseudogene TRBV3-2) to TRBJ2-1, with 8 bases fitting TRBD2. Trimming at V came to 1 base and at J to 15 bases, leaving 8 bases not matched to a gene. The length of the CDR3 is 13 residues. Germline CDR1 and CDR2: LGHDT and YNNKEL (reference sequence). Here the CDR3 DNA reads TGTGCCAGCAGCCAAGCGGGACTAGATTCGACGTTCTTC. It translates to CASSQAGLDSTFF.

The chain recombines TRBV5-4 with TRBJ2-1; no firm D call. Germline V lookup: CDR1 SGHNT, CDR2 YYREEE (reference sequence). Trimming cost V 4 bases and J 4 bases, with 9 bases left between them. The CDR3 loop spans 13 amino acids. The DNA for the CDR3 is TGTGCCAGCAGCGGAGACGGATACAATGAGCAGTTCTTC. This gives the protein CASSGDGYNEQFF.

This chain uses TRBV27 with TRBJ2-5, with TRBD2 identical over 10 bases. Trimming cost V 6 bases and J 5 bases; bases outside gene matches: 15. Looked up from germline, CDR1 is MNHEY and CDR2 is SMNVEV (reference sequence). The CDR3 runs 17 residues. CDR3 sequence: CASSKTRASGSLETQYF. For the CDR3, the DNA is TGTGCCAGCAGCAAAACGAGGGCTAGCGGGAGTCTTGAGACCCAGTACTTC.

The rearrangement uses TRBV5-1 and TRBJ2-6; maybe TRBD2 (5 bases). CDR1 and CDR2 from the germline V gene are SGHRS and YFSETQ. The CDR3 has 13 amino acids. Trimming took 7 bases from V and 0 from J, leaving 5 bases between them. The CDR3 protein is CASGSSGANVLTF. In nucleotides, the CDR3 is TGCGCCAGCGGGAGCTCTGGGGCCAACGTCCTGACTTTC. The full variable domain, rest sourced from reference TRBV5-1 and TRBJ2-6, is KAGVTQTPRYLIKTRGQQVTLSCSPISGHRSVSWYQQTPGQGLQFLFEYFSETQRNKGNFPGRFSGRQFSNSRSEMNVSTLELGDSALYLCASGSSGANVLTFGAGSRLTVL.

The chain combines TRBV5-1 with TRBJ2-5; D is possibly TRBD2 (6 bases). Germline CDR1 and CDR2: SGHRS and YFSETQ. Trimming pared 4 bases from V and 2 bases from J, leaving 9 bases between. CDR3 length: 13 amino acids. The CDR3 sequence is CASSVSGQETQYF. CDR3 sequence (DNA): TGCGCCAGCAGCGTTAGCGGTCAAGAGACCCAGTACTTC.

The V call is TRBV30, the J call TRBJ1-1; no clear D gene. Germline V gene data show CDR1 as GTSNPN and CDR2 as SVGIG (reference sequence). With 4 bases removed from V and 3 bases from J, the gap between germline ends came to 12 bases. The CDR3 is 13 amino acids. The chain's CDR3 is CAWTFTVYTEAFF. CDR3 sequence (DNA): TGTGCCTGGACCTTTACTGTTTACACTGAAGCTTTCTTT.

The table lists this clone with a count of one. This chain links TRBV28 with TRBJ2-5, with 9 bases fitting TRBD1. J was trimmed by 3 bases and V by 6 bases; bases with no gene match: 8. The germline V gene has CDR1 MDHEN and CDR2 SYDVKM. CDR3 length: 15 residues. For the CDR3, the DNA is TGTGCCAGCAGCGGGATGGGACAGGGAAAAGAGACCCAGTACTTC. Translated: CASSGMGQGKETQYF.

The chain is built from TRBV6-5 and TRBJ2-1; TRBD2 matches at 11 bases. V lost 7 bases to trimming and J lost 5 bases; unmatched junction nucleotides: 7. CDR1 and CDR2 from the germline V gene are MNHEY and SVGAGI. The CDR3 spans 15 residues. CDR3 nucleotides: TGTGCCAGCACCGCCGGGACTAGCGGAAACAATGAGCAGTTCTTC. Translation gives CASTAGTSGNNEQFF.

The chain joins TRBV4-1 to TRBJ2-3; no clear D gene. The germline V and J ends were trimmed by 0 bases and 2 bases, with 3 bases remaining between them. CDR3 length: 13 residues. Germline CDR1 and CDR2: MGHRA and YSYEKL. As DNA, the CDR3 is TGCGCCAGCAGCCAAGAGTACACAGATACGCAGTATTTT. This encodes CASSQEYTDTQYF.

This rearrangement joins TRBV28 to TRBJ1-4, with 8 bases that match TRBD1. CDR1 is MDHEN, CDR2 SYDVKM, per germline. This CDR3 region has 16 residues. V lost 5 bases and J lost 5; bases outside the gene matches: 10. CDR3 amino acids: CASSLVGTGPNEKLFF. In nucleotides, the CDR3 is TGTGCCAGCAGTCTCGTCGGGACAGGCCCCAATGAAAAACTGTTTTTT. The variable domain in full, completed from reference TRBV28 and TRBJ1-4, reads DVKVTQSSRYLVKRTGEKVFLECVQDMDHENMFWYRQDPGLGLRLIYFSYDVKMKEKGDIPEGYSVSREKKERFSLILESASTNQTSMYLCASSLVGTGPNEKLFFGSGTQLSVL.

CDR3 region: CASSSAGGQGWVQPQHF. CDR3 nucleotide sequence: TGTGCCAGCAGCAGCGCGGGGGGCCAGGGCTGGGTTCAGCCCCAGCATTTT. J is TRBJ1-5 and V is TRBV7-2, with D possibly being TRBD1 (6 bases). Looked up from germline, CDR1 is SGHTA and CDR2 is FQGNSA. This CDR3 region has 17 residues. V lost 5 bases, J lost 6 bases, and 23 bases lay in between.

The rearrangement uses TRBV6-1 and TRBJ1-2; maybe TRBD1 (6 bases). The CDR3 spans 15 residues. Germline V gene lookup returns CDR1 MNHNS and CDR2 SASEGT. The germline V and J ends were trimmed by 2 bases and 3 bases, with 13 bases remaining between them. CDR3 DNA: TGTGCCAGCAGTGAATGGTGGGACATCTACTATGGCTACACCTTC. Translation gives CASSEWWDIYYGYTF.

This chain's CDR3 is CSASLGGNQPQHF. CDR3 bases: TGCAGTGCTAGTCTGGGGGGTAATCAGCCCCAGCATTTT. V gene TRBV20-1 combines with J gene TRBJ1-5; perhaps TRBD1 as D (5 bases). The CDR3 is 13 residues long. Trimming removed 3 bases at V and 4 bases at J, with 10 bases between. The germline CDR1 and CDR2 sequences are DFQATT and SNEGSKA (reference sequence).

This clone was observed a single time. The chain has TRBV12-3 or TRBV12-4 and TRBJ2-7, with D perhaps TRBD2 (6 bases). Deletions cut 5 bases from V and 8 bases from J, with 10 bases between. This CDR3 is built from 11 residues. The CDR3 loop is CASSPAGKQYF. Here the CDR3 DNA reads TGTGCCAGCAGTCCGGCGGGAAAGCAGTACTTC.

Written as DNA, the CDR3 is TGTGCCAGCAGCCCATCGGACAGGGGATATCAGCCCCAGCATTTT. Its protein product is CASSPSDRGYQPQHF. V gene TRBV3-1 (or the pseudogene TRBV3-2) combines with J gene TRBJ1-5; TRBD1 matches 9 bases. The V and J ends lost 4 bases and 5 bases, in that order; junction bases with no gene match: 6. Per germline, CDR1 LGHDT and CDR2 YNNKEL (reference sequence). This CDR3 spans 15 amino acids.

This chain joins TRBV27 and TRBJ2-1, with a tentative D call TRBD2 (5 bases). This CDR3 has 17 amino acids. Germline CDR1 is MNHEY and CDR2 is SMNVEV (reference sequence). V was shortened by 1 base and J by 0 bases, with 13 bases between the two germline ends. CDR3 DNA sequence: TGTGCCAGCAGTTTATTGGGAGTAAGTACCTCCTACAATGAGCAGTTCTTC. Translated, it gives CASSLLGVSTSYNEQFF.

This chain links TRBV30 with TRBJ1-2; D might be TRBD1 (5 bases). V lost 2 bases and J 4 bases, leaving 14 bases between the germline ends. Germline lookup yields CDR1 GTSNPN and CDR2 SVGIG (reference sequence). This CDR3 has 14 residues. The CDR3 is CAWSPPGGFYGYTF. Written as DNA, the CDR3 is TGTGCCTGGAGTCCCCCCGGGGGGTTCTATGGCTACACCTTC.

The chain uses TRBV5-1 and TRBJ2-5; 9 nucleotides line up with TRBD2. CDR3 length equals 15 residues. The J segment lost 4 bases and the V segment lost 0 bases, leaving 4 bases of the junction unmatched. Looked up from germline, CDR1 is SGHRS and CDR2 is YFSETQ. CDR3 sequence reads: CASSLVSGRGETQYF. The CDR3 bases are TGCGCCAGCAGCTTGGTTAGCGGGAGAGGAGAGACCCAGTACTTC.

V and J are TRBV28 and TRBJ1-1; D is ambiguous. Per the germline V gene, CDR1 is MDHEN and CDR2 is SYDVKM. CDR3 length: 12 residues. Trimming cost V 3 bases and J 7 bases, with 9 bases left between them. CDR3 amino acids: CASSFGDFEAFF. The CDR3 DNA reads as TGTGCCAGCAGTTTCGGAGACTTTGAAGCTTTCTTT.

The chain links TRBV11-3 to TRBJ2-1; D perhaps matches TRBD2 (6 bases). This CDR3 has 15 residues. V dropped 2 bases and J dropped 4 bases, with 12 bases sitting between them. The germline CDR1 and CDR2 sequences are SGHNT and YENEEA. DNA for the CDR3: TGTGCCAGCAGCTTACACTCCGGGGGATACAATGAGCAGTTCTTC. The encoded protein is CASSLHSGGYNEQFF.

This clone was recorded only once. The chain joins TRBV27 to TRBJ2-1; 12 bases fit TRBD2. The germline gives CDR1 MNHEY, CDR2 SMNVEV (reference sequence). The CDR3 consists of 16 residues. V lost 4 bases, J lost 4 bases, and 5 bases stayed unmatched. CDR3 in amino acids: CASSSPSGGGYNEQFF. For the CDR3, the DNA is TGTGCCAGCAGTTCCCCTAGCGGGGGGGGGTACAATGAGCAGTTCTTC.